This TCR beta chain is drawn from a study of blood T cell repertoires in COVID-19. The wider study: Samples representing acute and convalescent COVID-19 were sourced from the United States, Italy and Spain.

The length of the CDR3 is 18 residues. CDR1 and CDR2 (germline): MGHRA, YSYEKL. Trimming took off 1 base at V and 7 bases at J, with 20 bases between the two ends. The table came from immunoSEQ multiplex PCR; TCRdb's copy has only in-frame clones and leaves some out. The table records almost 50,000 clones, about 71% of them present only once. This TCR derives from an older woman with acute or convalescent COVID-19. The sequencing sample was made of peripheral blood. The chain employs TRBV4-1 and TRBJ1-6; D perhaps matches TRBD1 (6 bases). CDR3 sequence: CASSQGSSRLGANSPLHF. In DNA, the CDR3 is TGCGCCAGCAGCCAAGGATCGAGCAGACTGGGGGCAAATTCACCCCTCCACTTT.